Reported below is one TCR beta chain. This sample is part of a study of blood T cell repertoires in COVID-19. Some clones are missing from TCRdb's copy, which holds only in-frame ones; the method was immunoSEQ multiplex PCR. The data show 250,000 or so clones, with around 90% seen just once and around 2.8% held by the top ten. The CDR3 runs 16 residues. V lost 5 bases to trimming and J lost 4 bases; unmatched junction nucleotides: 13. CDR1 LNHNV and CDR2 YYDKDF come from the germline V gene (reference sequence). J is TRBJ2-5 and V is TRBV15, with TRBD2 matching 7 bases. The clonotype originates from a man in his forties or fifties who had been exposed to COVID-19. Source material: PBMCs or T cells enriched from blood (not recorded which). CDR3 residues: CATSPGGGAVGETQYF. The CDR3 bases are TGTGCCACCAGCCCTGGGGGGGGAGCGGTAGGAGAGACCCAGTACTTC.